This T cell receptor (beta chain) was observed in a study of shared clonotypes between healthy human individuals (dated by TCRdb to 2018 to 2020). In the study overall: The cohort comprised a couple of women and a few men aged 18 to 49 years. For each donor, CD4 naive and CD4 memory were each given three plates, CD8 naive was given two plates, and CD8 memory was given one plate. Blood TCR repertoires of four to six healthy adults were deeply sequenced to estimate repertoire size and the extent of clonotype sharing between individuals. To increase sequencing depth and limit assay-specific biases, different laboratories used diverse techniques to prepare libraries and sequence TCR repertoires. Between about 0.9 and 8.9 billion PBMCs per donor were obtained by leukapheresis. General study outcomes and caveats: Sampling was limited to blood, and TCR repertoires in tissue likely differ from TCR repertoires in blood. Because the study included only a small number of donors, the genetic and exposure-history diversity represented was limited. Naive subsets generally had larger estimated clonotype richness than memory subsets did. When a few donors were compared, the shared fraction of clonotypes was around 5.1% for naive CD4, about 4% for naive CD8, 2% to 2.5% for memory CD4, and under 0.5% for memory CD8. Compared with non-shared clonotypes, the clonotypes found in all four sorted-subset donors had higher generation probabilities. Pairwise subsampling led to the expectation that sequencing depth would affect the degree of clonotype sharing among donors. Rarefaction of sorted-subset datasets indicated incomplete sequencing despite the large sequencing depth.

CD8 naive samples were obtained by positive selection for CCR7 among CD45RO-negative cells, yielding a CD45RA+CCR7+ population from which TemRA cells were excluded. Donors were healthy HIV-negative adults with no recently reported acute infections or vaccinations. Every donor was a Caucasian adult living in Nashville, Tennessee, USA. Blood was obtained by leukapheresis, after which PBMCs were separated by Ficoll-Histopaque density gradient centrifugation and cryopreserved in liquid nitrogen vapor phase. Analytical flow cytometry was used to check the purity and quantity of every magnetically sorted T cell population. Each sorted fraction had its genomic DNA isolated and then quantified by UV absorbance on a Nanodrop 2000c. V loses 0 bases, J loses 1 base, and the germline ends lie 12 bases apart. The germline V gene sets CDR1 to MNHEY and CDR2 to SVGAGI. Measured from the cysteine to the phenylalanine, the CDR3 is 16 residues long. The kept DNA is CDR3 alone, 48 bases in frame from the first base.

Using the deep immunoSEQ assay, multiplex PCR amplified TCR CDR3 regions from genomic DNA. Extracted genomic DNA from each cell subset was spread evenly across all wells of several immunoSEQ 96-well plates, with each plate serving as a replicate. Each replicate PCR for sorted subsets received 150 to 250 ng genomic DNA, equal to about 30,000 T cell genomes. The purified libraries were quantified using a Qubit 3.0 fluorometer, sized with a Bioanalyzer 2100, and then quantified again using the KAPA Library Quantification kit. Every immunoSEQ 96-well plate was sequenced on a dedicated single-read 150-cycle Illumina NextSeq 550 flow cell. Per the original workflow: Because the immunoSEQ output held only junctional sequences and lacked quality scores, the filtering could not match the filtering applied to full-length reads. To assign V/J genes and CDR3, sequences were annotated using PyIR, a Python wrapper for IgBLAST v1.9, with IMGT germline references. Reads were removed for weak V/J assignments (E-value above 1e-6), missing CDR3, stop codons, out-of-frame junctions, or ambiguous translated residues. A V3J clonotype was defined by an identical inferred V gene, J gene, and CDR3 amino acid sequence. The percentage overlap between two repertoires was calculated by dividing the number of shared unique clonotypes by the size of the smaller repertoire. Richness of each repertoire was evaluated using RTK rarefaction, the Chao1 estimator, and Recon v2.1 estimates of unobserved clonotypes. For all TCRbeta clonotypes obtained by the gDNA method from a handful of donors, generation probabilities were computed with OLGA. TCRdb holds this immuneACCESS table with in-frame rearrangements only. Some clones are missing; in checked studies, unresolved V genes explain under half, and the rest has no known cause. The D gene and trimming were derived from the DNA, and the V and J assignments and clone size from that table. The table for this sample lists around 2,000,000 clones; approximately 94% of them were counted only once. Under 2% of the sample is held by the ten biggest clonotypes.

In the case of this clone: Its antigen is currently not known. Base qualities were left out, and no much larger clone turns up one base away.

The source is a man aged 18 to 29 in good health. Some clones in this sample may be carry-over from other donors' samples. In this chain, TRBV6-5 is recombined with TRBJ2-5; the D gene is possibly TRBD1 or TRBD2, with 6 bases matching each. The source material was naive CD8+ T cells from PBMCs. The cell subset or site label here, explained by the study, means: CD45RA+CCR7+. The sequenced DNA: TGTGCCAGCAGTTACTCCGCGTGGGGGGCCCAAGAGACCCAGTACTTC. It encodes CASSYSAWGAQETQYF.